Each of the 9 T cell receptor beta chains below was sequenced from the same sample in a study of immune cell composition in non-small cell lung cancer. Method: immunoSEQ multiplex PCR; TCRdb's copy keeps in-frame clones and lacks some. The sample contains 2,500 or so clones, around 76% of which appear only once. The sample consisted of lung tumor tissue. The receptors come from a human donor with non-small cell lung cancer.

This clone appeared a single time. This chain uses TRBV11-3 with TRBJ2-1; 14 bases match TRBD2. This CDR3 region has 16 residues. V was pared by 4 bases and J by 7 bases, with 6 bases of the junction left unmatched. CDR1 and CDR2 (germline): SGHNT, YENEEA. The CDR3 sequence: CASSSLTSGGANEQFF. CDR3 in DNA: TGTGCCAGCAGCTCCTTGACTAGCGGGGGGGCGAATGAGCAGTTCTTC.

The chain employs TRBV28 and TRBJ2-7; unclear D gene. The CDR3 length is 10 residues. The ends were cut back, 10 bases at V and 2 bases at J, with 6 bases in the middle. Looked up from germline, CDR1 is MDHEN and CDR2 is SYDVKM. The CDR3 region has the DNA TGTGCCACCCAGACCTACGAGCAGTACTTC. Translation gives CATQTYEQYF.

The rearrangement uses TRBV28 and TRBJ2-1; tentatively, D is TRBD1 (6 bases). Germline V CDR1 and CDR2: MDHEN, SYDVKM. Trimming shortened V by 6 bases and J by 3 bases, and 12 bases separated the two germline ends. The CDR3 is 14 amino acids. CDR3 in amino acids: CASRAGQNYNEQFF. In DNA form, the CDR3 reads TGTGCCAGCAGAGCAGGACAGAACTACAATGAGCAGTTCTTC.

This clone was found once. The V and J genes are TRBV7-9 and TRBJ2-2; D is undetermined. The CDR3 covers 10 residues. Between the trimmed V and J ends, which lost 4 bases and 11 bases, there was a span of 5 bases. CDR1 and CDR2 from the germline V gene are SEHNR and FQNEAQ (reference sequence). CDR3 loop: CASSSIELFF. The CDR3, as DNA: TGTGCCAGCAGCTCCATCGAGCTGTTTTTT.

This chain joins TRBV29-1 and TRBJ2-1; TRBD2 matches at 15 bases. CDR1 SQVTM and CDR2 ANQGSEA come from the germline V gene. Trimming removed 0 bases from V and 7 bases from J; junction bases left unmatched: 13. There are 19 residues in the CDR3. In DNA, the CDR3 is TGCAGCGTTGAAGATCAAGTCGCAGGACTAGCGGGGGGGGGAAATGAGCAGTTCTTC. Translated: CSVEDQVAGLAGGGNEQFF.

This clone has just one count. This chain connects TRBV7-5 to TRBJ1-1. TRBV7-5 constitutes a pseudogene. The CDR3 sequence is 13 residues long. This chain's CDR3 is CVRSFTGNTEAFF. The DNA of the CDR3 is TGTGTCAGAAGCTTCACGGGGAACACTGAAGCTTTCTTT.

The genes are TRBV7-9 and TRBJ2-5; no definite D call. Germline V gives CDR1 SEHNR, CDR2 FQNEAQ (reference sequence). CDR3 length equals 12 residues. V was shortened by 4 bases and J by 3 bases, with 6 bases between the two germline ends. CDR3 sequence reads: CASSYPEETQYF. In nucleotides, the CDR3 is TGTGCCAGCAGCTATCCCGAAGAGACCCAGTACTTC.

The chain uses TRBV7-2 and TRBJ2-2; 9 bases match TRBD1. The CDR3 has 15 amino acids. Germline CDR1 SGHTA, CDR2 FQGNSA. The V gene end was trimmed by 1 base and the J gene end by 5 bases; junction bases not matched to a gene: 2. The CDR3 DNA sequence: TGTGCCAGCAGCTTAGACAGGGGGCGGACCGGGGAGCTGTTTTTT. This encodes CASSLDRGRTGELFF.

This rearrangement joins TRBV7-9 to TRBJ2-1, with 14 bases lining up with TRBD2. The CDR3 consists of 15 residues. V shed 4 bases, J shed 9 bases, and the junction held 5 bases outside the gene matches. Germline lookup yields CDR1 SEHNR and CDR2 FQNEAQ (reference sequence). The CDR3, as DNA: TGTGCCAGCAGCTCGGGACTAGCGGGAGTCACTGAGCAGTTCTTC. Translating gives CASSSGLAGVTEQFF.